One TCR beta chain is described in this entry. Its cognate antigen has yet to be identified. Base qualities are not at hand, and no much larger clone is one base apart. This sample is part of a study of T cell changes during pregnancy in multiple sclerosis (dated by TCRdb to between 2017 and 2020). The study in broad terms: In women with multiple sclerosis, the researchers looked at how the T cell repertoire shifted as pregnancy progressed.

The method was the immunoSEQ multiplex PCR assay. TCRdb mirrors the immuneACCESS table, restricted to in-frame sequences. Some clones are absent from its copies; in checked studies, under half trace to an unresolved V gene, and the reason for the others is unknown. The sample records about 15,000 clones, 86% of which are singletons. The ten most abundant clones make up around 20% of the sample. Sequences MNHEY (CDR1) and SMNVEV (CDR2) are obtained from the germline V gene (reference sequence). The CDR3 contains 13 residues, cysteine and phenylalanine counted. The entry retains the CDR3 DNA only, 39 bases that are in frame from base 1. Unmatched junction bases come to 3, with V trimmed by 6 bases and J by 4 bases.

Sequenced material: CD8+ T cells from peripheral blood mononuclear cells, taken in the first trimester of pregnancy. The clonotype comes from a female donor with multiple sclerosis, enrolled in a pregnancy study. Recombination connected TRBV27 to TRBJ2-1, and 7 junction bases match TRBD2. The CDR3 protein: CASSLGGYNEQFF. In nucleotides, the sequence is TGTGCCAGCAGCCTGGGGGGGTACAATGAGCAGTTCTTC.